This T cell receptor beta chain was identified in a study of T cells in Graves' hyperthyroidism and ophthalmopathy. Study conclusions and caveats: Most expanded thyroid clonotypes above 0.001 also appeared in blood.

Using RNA transcripts as the source, TCR beta CDR3 regions were amplified. HTBI primers drove first-round RT-PCR of the TCR CDR3. TCRdb recomputed calls from the multiplex PCR reads with MiXCR, one row per CDR3 protein. The data contain some 570,000 distinct CDR3 sequences, approximately 14% of them singletons. Between the trimmed V and J ends, which lost 5 bases and 1 base, there was a span of 10 bases. CDR1 and CDR2 (germline): SGHVS, FQNEAQ. The CDR3 has 14 amino acids. Uncontrolled infections, other autoimmune diseases, pregnancy or lactation led to exclusion of patients. Diagnoses were made from clinical symptoms, serum measures (thyroxine and TRAb), thyroid ultrasound and orbital computed tomography. This clonotype was detected ten times or more. Its antigen is unidentified.

The sample taken for sequencing was blood. The rearrangement uses TRBV7-8 and TRBJ2-3; D is unresolved. The origin of this receptor is a woman aged 18-29 years with Graves' ophthalmopathy. The CDR3 reads CASSPLRGTDTQYF. DNA of the CDR3: TGTGCCAGCAGCCCCCTACGAGGCACAGATACGCAGTATTTT.